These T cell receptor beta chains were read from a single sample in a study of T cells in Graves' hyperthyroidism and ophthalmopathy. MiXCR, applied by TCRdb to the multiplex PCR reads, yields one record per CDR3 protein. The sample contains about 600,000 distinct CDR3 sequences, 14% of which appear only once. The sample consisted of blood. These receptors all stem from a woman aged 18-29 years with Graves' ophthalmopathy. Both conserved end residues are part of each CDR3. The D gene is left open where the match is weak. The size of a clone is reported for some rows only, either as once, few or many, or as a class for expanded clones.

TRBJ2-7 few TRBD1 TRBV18 CASSPQPRTGGFYEQYF TGTGCCAGCTCACCACAGCCCCGGACAGGGGGCTTTTACGAGCAGTACTTC
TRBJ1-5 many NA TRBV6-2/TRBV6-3 CASSSGTANNQPQHF TGTGCCAGCAGCTCCGGGACGGCTAACAATCAGCCCCAGCATTTT
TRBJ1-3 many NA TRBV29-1 CSVDLGESGNTIYF TGCAGCGTTGACTTAGGGGAATCTGGAAACACCATATATTTT
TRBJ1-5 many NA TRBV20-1 CSAVGGNQPQHF TGCAGTGCTGTAGGTGGTAATCAGCCCCAGCATTTT
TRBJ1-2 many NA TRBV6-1 CASSFSSALNYGYTF TGTGCCAGCAGTTTTTCCAGCGCCCTTAACTATGGCTACACCTTC
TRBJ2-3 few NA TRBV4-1 CASGNGNTQYF TGCGCCAGCGGCAATGGAAATACGCAGTATTTT
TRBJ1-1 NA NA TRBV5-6 CASSGGPVTETFF TGTGCCAGCAGCGGGGGCCCGGTCACTGAAACTTTCTTT
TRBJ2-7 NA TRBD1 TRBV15 CATSRASGGEQYF TGTGCCACCAGCAGAGCCTCAGGGGGCGAGCAGTACTTC
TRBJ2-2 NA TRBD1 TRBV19 CASSIDRGTGGTGELFF TGTGCCAGTAGTATAGATCGGGGGACAGGGGGGACCGGGGAGCTGTTTTTT
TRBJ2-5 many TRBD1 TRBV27 CASSPRQGLEKTQYF TGTGCCAGCAGTCCCCGACAGGGGTTGGAGAAGACCCAGTACTTC
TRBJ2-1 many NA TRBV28 CASSRSGGYNEQFF TGTGCCAGCAGCCGGAGTGGGGGTTACAATGAGCAGTTCTTC
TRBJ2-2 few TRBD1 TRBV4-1 CASSLSDRGLTGELFF TGCGCCAGCAGCCTCTCGGACAGGGGGCTGACCGGGGAGCTGTTTTTT
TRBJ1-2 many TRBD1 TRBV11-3 CASSQTTGGIGGYTF TGTGCCAGCAGCCAGACGACAGGGGGGATAGGTGGCTACACCTTC
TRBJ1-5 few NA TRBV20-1 CSASQTGGSNQPQHF TGCAGTGCTTCACAAACTGGTGGTAGCAATCAGCCCCAGCATTTT
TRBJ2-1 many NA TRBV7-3 CASSLDGKRDEQFF TGTGCCAGCAGCTTAGATGGGAAGAGGGATGAGCAGTTCTTC
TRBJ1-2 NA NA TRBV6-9 CASSYSEGHLYGYTF TGTGCCAGCAGTTACTCAGAAGGTCACCTCTATGGCTACACCTTC
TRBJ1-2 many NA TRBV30 CAWSVMVGGYTF TGTGCCTGGAGTGTAATGGTTGGCGGCTACACCTTC
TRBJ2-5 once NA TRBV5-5 CASSPLPRKTQGGETQYF TGTGCCAGCAGCCCGCTCCCGCGGAAGACACAGGGAGGCGAGACCCAGTACTTC
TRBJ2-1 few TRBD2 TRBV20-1 CSAPSGRFLSYNEQFF TGCAGTGCCCCTAGCGGGAGGTTCCTCTCCTACAATGAGCAGTTCTTC
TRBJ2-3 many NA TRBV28 CASSLYGASTDTQYF TGTGCCAGCAGTTTGTATGGTGCTAGCACAGATACGCAGTATTTT
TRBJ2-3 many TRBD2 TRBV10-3 CAAQAGETDTQYF TGTGCCGCCCAAGCGGGGGAAACAGATACGCAGTATTTT
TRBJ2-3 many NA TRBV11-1 CASTPDRVTDTQYF TGTGCCAGCACCCCTGACAGAGTCACAGATACGCAGTATTTT
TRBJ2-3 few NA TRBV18 CASSPQADSTDTQYF TGTGCCAGCTCTCCCCAAGCAGACAGCACAGATACGCAGTATTTT
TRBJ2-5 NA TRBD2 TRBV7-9 CASSLAHISGRAGETQYF TGTGCCAGCAGCTTAGCACATATTAGCGGGAGGGCGGGAGAGACCCAGTACTTC
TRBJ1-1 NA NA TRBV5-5 CASSPGWTEAFF TGTGCCAGCAGCCCCGGGTGGACTGAAGCTTTCTTT
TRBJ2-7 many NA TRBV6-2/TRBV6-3 CASSYSSLAYEQYF TGTGCCAGCAGTTACTCGAGCCTTGCCTACGAGCAGTACTTC
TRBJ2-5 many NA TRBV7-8 CASSLAQRVLQETQYF TGTGCCAGCAGCTTAGCCCAGCGGGTTCTTCAAGAGACCCAGTACTTC
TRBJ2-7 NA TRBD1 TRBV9 CASSAGTGGDEQYF TGTGCCAGCAGCGCCGGGACAGGGGGCGACGAGCAGTACTTC
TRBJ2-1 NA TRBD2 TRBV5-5 CASSYGGLADYNEQFF TGTGCCAGCAGCTATGGTGGCCTAGCGGACTACAATGAGCAGTTCTTC
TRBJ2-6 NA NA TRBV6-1 CASSPLISGANVLTF TGTGCCAGCAGTCCTCTTATCTCTGGGGCCAACGTCCTGACTTTC
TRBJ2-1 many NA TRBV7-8 CASGGGRLATYNEQFF TGTGCCAGCGGAGGGGGCAGACTAGCGACGTACAATGAGCAGTTCTTC
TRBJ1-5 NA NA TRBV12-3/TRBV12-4 CASSGTVHSNQPQHF TGTGCCAGCAGTGGGACGGTCCATAGCAATCAGCCCCAGCATTTT
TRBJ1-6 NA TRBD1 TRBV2 CASNHPGQNNSPLHF TGTGCCAGCAATCACCCGGGACAGAATAATTCACCCCTCCACTTT
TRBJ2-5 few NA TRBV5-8 CASSAFRGPETQYF TGTGCCAGCAGCGCCTTCAGGGGACCGGAGACCCAGTACTTC
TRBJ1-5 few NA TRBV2 CASSSRINQPQHF TGTGCCAGCAGCTCCCGTATCAATCAGCCCCAGCATTTT
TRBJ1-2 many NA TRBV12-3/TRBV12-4 CASSFGDGYTF TGTGCCAGCAGTTTCGGGGACGGCTACACCTTC
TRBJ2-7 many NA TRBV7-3 CASQGPPGIYEQYF TGTGCCTCTCAAGGACCGCCCGGGATTTACGAGCAGTACTTC
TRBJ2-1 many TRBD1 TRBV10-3 CAISENRDRLYNEQFF TGTGCCATCAGTGAGAACCGGGACAGGCTATACAATGAGCAGTTCTTC
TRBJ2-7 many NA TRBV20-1 CSAKPLGVRGYEQYF TGCAGTGCTAAACCTCTGGGGGTGCGGGGCTACGAGCAGTACTTC
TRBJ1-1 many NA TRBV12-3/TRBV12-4 CASSAGRLNTEAFF TGTGCCAGCAGCGCCGGCCGGTTGAACACTGAAGCTTTCTTT
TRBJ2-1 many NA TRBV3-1 CASSRVVGSYNEQFF TGTGCCAGCAGCCGGGTGGTTGGCTCCTACAATGAGCAGTTCTTC
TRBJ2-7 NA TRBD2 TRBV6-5 CASSSWGGLAKEQYF TGTGCCAGCAGTTCCTGGGGGGGACTAGCGAAAGAGCAGTACTTC
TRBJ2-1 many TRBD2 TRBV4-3 CASSQGLAGANNEQFF TGCGCCAGCAGCCAAGGACTAGCGGGAGCCAACAATGAGCAGTTCTTC
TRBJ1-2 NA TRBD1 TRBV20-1 CSARTGVDYGYTF TGCAGTGCTCGGACAGGGGTCGACTATGGCTACACCTTC
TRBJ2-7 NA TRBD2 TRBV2 CASSEAGLAKSSYEQYF TGTGCCAGCAGTGAAGCGGGACTAGCCAAGAGCTCCTACGAGCAGTACTTC
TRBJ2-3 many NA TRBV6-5 CASSYRGMADTQYF TGTGCCAGCAGTTATCGTGGAATGGCTGATACGCAGTATTTT
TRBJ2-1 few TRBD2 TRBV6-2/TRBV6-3 CASSYVGGTSGYNEQFF TGTGCCAGCAGTTACGTAGGAGGGACTAGCGGCTACAATGAGCAGTTCTTC
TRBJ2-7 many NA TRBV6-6 CASSYSEVAAYEQYF TGTGCCAGCAGTTACTCCGAGGTTGCGGCCTACGAGCAGTACTTC
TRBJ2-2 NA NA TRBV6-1 CAIPTNANTGELFF TGTGCCATCCCGACGAATGCGAACACCGGGGAGCTGTTTTTT
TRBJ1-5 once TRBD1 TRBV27 CASSQDRGTKDQPQHF TGTGCCAGCAGTCAGGACAGGGGGACGAAGGATCAGCCCCAGCATTTT
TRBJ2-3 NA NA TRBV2 CASSAPQAPDTQYF TGTGCCAGCAGTGCGCCGCAGGCCCCAGATACGCAGTATTTT
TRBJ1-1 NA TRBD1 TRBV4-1 CASSQLQGALTLNTEAFF TGCGCCAGCAGCCAATTACAGGGGGCGTTAACCCTCAACACCGAAGCTTTCTTT
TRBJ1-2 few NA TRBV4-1 CASSQDDRANYGYTF TGCGCCAGCAGCCAAGACGACAGAGCTAACTATGGCTACACCTTC
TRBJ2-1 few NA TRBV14 CASSQVTALSYNEQFF TGTGCCAGCAGCCAAGTTACGGCACTCTCCTACAATGAGCAGTTCTTC